This entry is about one T cell receptor beta chain. The germline gives CDR1 DFQATT, CDR2 SNEGSKA (reference sequence). The ends were cut back, 3 bases at V and 2 bases at J, with 14 bases in the middle. The CDR3 runs to 15 residues. The source material, RNA transcripts, was used to amplify TCR beta CDR3 regions. HTBI primers were used for first-round RT-PCR of the TCR CDR3. TCRdb recomputed calls from the multiplex PCR reads with MiXCR, one row per CDR3 protein. The table lists 350,000 to 400,000 distinct CDR3 sequences, around a sixth of them singletons. The data stem from a study of T cells in Graves' hyperthyroidism and ophthalmopathy.

Input material: blood. The sequence came from a man younger than 35 with Graves' ophthalmopathy. The J gene is TRBJ1-3, the V gene TRBV20-1, with D perhaps TRBD1 (5 bases). CDR3 region: CSASDGGEAGNTIYF. CDR3 sequence (DNA): TGCAGTGCTAGCGACGGGGGGGAGGCTGGAAACACCATATATTTT.